This entry lists 21 T cell receptor beta chains sequenced from one sample in a study of identical twins. TCRdb processed the 5' RACE reads anew with MiXCR; each CDR3 protein has one entry. Of 500,000 or so distinct CDR3 sequences listed, approximately 22% are singletons. This sample was shared with a second study, whose subject was T cells expressing NK-cell markers.

The specimen was CD4+ T cells sorted from blood. These receptors were collected from a woman between 18 and 30 years old in good health.

The chain joins TRBV20-1 to TRBJ2-2; possible D gene TRBD1, 5 bases. V dropped 6 bases and J dropped 1 base, with 12 bases sitting between them. The CDR3 loop spans 14 amino acids. Germline CDR1 reads DFQATT; CDR2 reads SNEGSKA (reference sequence). CDR3 region: CSANDRKNTGELFF. The CDR3 DNA is TGCAGTGCAAACGACAGAAAGAACACCGGGGAGCTGTTTTTT.

This clonotype was observed a handful of times. This rearrangement joins TRBV10-3 to TRBJ2-7; perhaps TRBD1 as D (5 bases). Trimming took off 4 bases at V and 6 bases at J, with 16 bases between the two ends. The CDR3 contains 14 residues. Germline CDR1 and CDR2: ENHRY and SYGVKD. The CDR3 region is CAISADPRQSEQYF. The CDR3 bases are TGTGCCATCAGTGCGGACCCAAGACAGTCCGAGCAGTACTTC.

This clonotype was picked up one time. This chain connects TRBV7-3 to TRBJ2-3; 14 nucleotides line up with TRBD2. In germline, CDR1 is SGHTA, CDR2 FQGTGA. CDR3 length: 15 amino acids. V was pared by 5 bases and J by 8 bases, with 6 bases of the junction left unmatched. CDR3 residues: CASSMTSGGVGTQYF. CDR3 DNA: TGTGCCAGCAGCATGACTAGCGGGGGGGTTGGTACGCAGTATTTT.

The chain combines TRBV20-1 with TRBJ2-3; 11 positions agree with TRBD2. This CDR3 has 17 amino acids. Trimming cost V 5 bases and J 1 base; bases outside gene matches: 11. CDR1 is DFQATT, CDR2 SNEGSKA, per germline (reference sequence). In DNA, the CDR3 is TGCAGTGCTCAACTGACTAGCGGGGCCGGGGGCACAGATACGCAGTATTTT. Translated: CSAQLTSGAGGTDTQYF.

This clonotype has more than one count but fewer than ten. This chain connects TRBV5-5 to TRBJ2-3, with 7 bases matching TRBD2. V trimming: 1 base; J trimming: 4 bases; junction bases outside the gene matches: 6. Germline lookup yields CDR1 SGHKS and CDR2 YYEKEE (reference sequence). CDR3 length: 15 residues. The CDR3 nucleotides read TGTGCCAGCAGCTTGCCCAGCGGGGCTTCAGATACGCAGTATTTT. This translates into CASSLPSGASDTQYF.

This chain joins TRBV20-1 and TRBJ2-1; 10 nucleotides match TRBD2. CDR1 and CDR2 from the germline V gene are DFQATT and SNEGSKA (reference sequence). The CDR3 length is 16 residues. Trimming cost V 5 bases and J 7 bases; bases outside gene matches: 14. This chain's CDR3 is CSAPIRASGRGNEQFF. In DNA, the CDR3 is TGCAGTGCTCCTATCAGGGCTAGCGGGAGAGGGAATGAGCAGTTCTTC.

The chain joins TRBV6-1 to TRBJ2-1, with D perhaps TRBD2 (6 bases). Germline CDR1 MNHNS, CDR2 SASEGT. The V end was cut by 7 bases, the J end by 3 bases, with 22 bases between. There are 17 residues in the CDR3. The CDR3, as DNA: TGTGCCAGCAAAATCCAAGCCGGGACTGCATACTACAATGAGCAGTTCTTC. It encodes CASKIQAGTAYYNEQFF.

In DNA, the CDR3 is TGTGCCAGCAGCTTAGCTGCGCGGGGAGCAGATACGCAGTATTTT. Its protein is CASSLAARGADTQYF. The chain combines TRBV7-2 with TRBJ2-3; TRBD2 is a possible D gene (6 bases). Trimming removed 0 bases at V and 4 bases at J, with 11 bases between. Germline V CDR1 and CDR2: SGHTA, FQGNSA. There are 15 residues in the CDR3.

J is TRBJ2-6 and V is TRBV29-1; unclear D gene. Per germline, CDR1 SQVTM and CDR2 ANQGSEA. CDR3 length: 15 residues. The V and J ends lost 3 bases and 1 base respectively, with 10 bases between them. CDR3 sequence: CSVEGADSGANVLTF. The CDR3 region has the DNA TGCAGCGTTGAGGGCGCAGATTCTGGGGCCAACGTCCTGACTTTC.

This clonotype has only a few counts. This chain joins TRBV9 and TRBJ2-1, with D uncertain. Germline CDR1 reads SGDLS; CDR2 reads YYNGEE. Between the trimmed V and J ends, which lost 1 base and 10 bases, there was a span of 18 bases. The CDR3 has 15 amino acids. The CDR3 nucleotides read TGTGCCAGCAGCGTAAGCCCCGAGACCGTTAGAGAGCAGTTCTTC. Translation gives CASSVSPETVREQFF.

CDR3 loop: CASSSRLGLVSRVLAGAFF. In DNA form, the CDR3 reads TGCGCCAGCAGCTCCCGTCTCGGTCTGGTCTCTCGAGTCCTGGCAGGGGCTTTCTTT. The V and J genes are TRBV5-1 and TRBJ1-1, with D possibly TRBD1 on 5 matching bases. Germline CDR1 SGHRS, CDR2 YFSETQ. CDR3 size: 19 residues. Trimming took 3 bases from V and 11 from J, leaving 35 bases between them.

This clonotype was seen many times. The chain recombines TRBV29-1 with TRBJ1-1, with 7 bases matching TRBD1. With 7 bases clipped from V and 0 bases from J, the junction kept 5 bases outside the gene matches. The germline V gene encodes CDR1 SQVTM and CDR2 ANQGSEA. CDR3 size: 13 residues. CDR3 sequence: CSAAGTVNTEAFF. In DNA form, the CDR3 reads TGCAGCGCCGCCGGGACAGTGAACACTGAAGCTTTCTTT.

The rearrangement joins TRBV29-1 to TRBJ2-1; 10 bases match TRBD2. The CDR3 has 17 residues. Trimming at V came to 7 bases and at J to 7 bases, leaving 19 bases not matched to a gene. Germline assignment: CDR1 SQVTM and CDR2 ANQGSEA. CDR3 sequence: CSATHRGAGGPGNEQFF. The CDR3 DNA reads TGCAGCGCCACCCACAGGGGAGCGGGAGGGCCCGGGAATGAGCAGTTCTTC.

The chain uses TRBV20-1 and TRBJ1-5, with D possibly matching TRBD1 (5 bases). CDR3 size: 13 residues. The germline V and J ends were trimmed by 5 bases and 5 bases, with 13 bases remaining between them. Germline V gene sequence: CDR1 DFQATT, CDR2 SNEGSKA (reference sequence). CDR3 amino acids: CSAQQVVDQPQHF. DNA for the CDR3: TGCAGTGCTCAACAGGTGGTCGATCAGCCCCAGCATTTT.

This clonotype was counted only a few times. The chain is built from TRBV10-3 and TRBJ2-1, with 11 bases that match TRBD1. The germline V gene encodes CDR1 ENHRY and CDR2 SYGVKD. After removal of 7 bases from V and 6 bases from J, the junction contained 5 bases not matched to a gene. The CDR3 extends over 14 amino acids. CDR3 nucleotides: TGTGCCATCACCACCGGGACAGGGGGCAATGAGCAGTTCTTC. This codes for CAITTGTGGNEQFF.

This clonotype turned up a few times. The chain couples TRBV20-1 to TRBJ2-7; no firm D call. Trimming shortened V by 2 bases and J by 4 bases, and 12 bases separated the two germline ends. Germline V lookup: CDR1 DFQATT, CDR2 SNEGSKA (reference sequence). The CDR3 runs 13 residues. CDR3 protein: CSARWIGSYEQYF. CDR3 nucleotides: TGCAGTGCTAGATGGATTGGCTCGTACGAGCAGTACTTC.

The V call is TRBV4-1, the J call TRBJ2-1; 12 bases fit TRBD2. V was clipped by 2 bases and J by 8 bases; unmatched bases: 13. The CDR3 consists of 18 residues. CDR1 is MGHRA and CDR2 is YSYEKL in the germline V gene. The CDR3 bases are TGCGCCAGCAGCCAAAGACTAGCGGGAGTTACTAACAATTATGAGCAGTTCTTC. Its protein is CASSQRLAGVTNNYEQFF.

Details on this clonotype: One end of the junction varies from germline; a read error may be responsible. V gene TRBV12-3 or TRBV12-4 combines with J gene TRBJ2-5, with D maybe TRBD2 (6 bases). This CDR3 comprises 15 residues. The CDR3 bases are TGTGCCAGCAGCTTAGCCGGCGGGCGGGGCAAGACCCAGTACTTC. Translating it yields CASSLAGGRGKTQYF.

V usage is TRBV12-3 or TRBV12-4 and J usage is TRBJ2-7; 7 nucleotides align to TRBD2. This CDR3 is 16 amino acids long. The J segment lost 1 base and the V segment lost 5 bases, leaving 11 bases of the junction unmatched. CDR3 in amino acids: CASSPPAAGKSYEQYF. In nucleotides, the CDR3 is TGTGCCAGCAGTCCCCCAGCAGCGGGGAAGTCCTACGAGCAGTACTTC.

The chain recombines TRBV5-1 with TRBJ2-7; a weak D match, TRBD1 (6 bases). Trimming cost V 4 bases and J 2 bases, with 13 bases left between them. CDR3 size: 14 residues. Per the germline V gene, CDR1 is SGHRS and CDR2 is YFSETQ. The CDR3 protein is CASSQDSETYEQYF. CDR3 nucleotide sequence: TGCGCCAGCAGCCAGGACAGCGAAACCTACGAGCAGTACTTC.

This chain uses TRBV20-1 with TRBJ2-7; 14 positions match TRBD2. CDR3 length: 14 residues. With 2 bases clipped from V and 9 bases from J, the junction kept 6 bases outside the gene matches. Germline V CDR1 and CDR2: DFQATT, SNEGSKA (reference sequence). The CDR3 nucleotides are TGCAGTGCTAGACCGGGACTAGCGGGAGATCGGCAGTACTTC. It encodes CSARPGLAGDRQYF.